These 32 T cell receptor beta chains share one sample of origin, sequenced in a study of cytotoxic CD8 clonotypes in ibrutinib-treated CLL. The assay was immunoSEQ multiplex PCR, and TCRdb's table has in-frame clones only and misses some. The sample has 330,000 or so clones, over 55% seen once; the top ten hold around 6.5%. The source material was PBMCs, sampled after 36 months of ibrutinib treatment. The receptors stem from a human donor with chronic lymphocytic leukemia.

V gene TRBV5-1 combines with J gene TRBJ1-3; TRBD1 matches 8 bases. Germline V gives CDR1 SGHRS, CDR2 YFSETQ. V lost 3 bases, J lost 4 bases, and 12 bases stayed unmatched. The CDR3 extends over 17 amino acids. CDR3 DNA: TGCGCCAGCAGCTCGTCCGCGACGTGGGACAGGGGAAACACCATATATTTT. Translating gives CASSSSATWDRGNTIYF.

The CDR3: CASSQGGGTDTQYF. The DNA for the CDR3 is TGCGCCAGCAGCCAAGGGGGAGGCACAGATACGCAGTATTTT. V and J are TRBV4-1 and TRBJ2-3, with a possible D match to TRBD2 (5 bases). In germline, CDR1 is MGHRA, CDR2 YSYEKL. The CDR3 consists of 14 residues. Trimming removed 1 base from V and 1 base from J, with 6 bases in between.

The gene calls are TRBV6-1 and TRBJ1-3; D is perhaps TRBD1 (6 bases). CDR1 and CDR2 from the germline V gene are MNHNS and SASEGT. The CDR3 runs 13 residues. V was shortened by 6 bases and J by 0 bases, with 6 bases between the two germline ends. The CDR3 region has the DNA TGTGCCAGCAGACAGGGCTCTGGAAACACCATATATTTT. Protein product: CASRQGSGNTIYF.

This clone was found a few times. The genes are TRBV27 and TRBJ1-2, with unresolved D. Trimming shortened V by 5 bases and J by 6 bases, and 10 bases separated the two germline ends. Germline loops: CDR1 MNHEY, CDR2 SMNVEV (reference sequence). The CDR3 covers 12 residues. The CDR3 bases are TGTGCCAGCAGTAGCGGCGGTGATGGCTACACCTTC. Amino acids: CASSSGGDGYTF.

The CDR3 nucleotides are TGCGCCAGCAGCCAAGATCTTAGTTACAATCATCGGGAGCAGTACTTC. This gives the protein CASSQDLSYNHREQYF. The J gene is TRBJ2-7, the V gene TRBV4-3; the D is unclear. The V gene's germline CDR1 is LGHNA and CDR2 YSLEER. There are 16 residues in the CDR3. V was pared by 0 bases and J by 7 bases, with 19 bases between.

The chain uses TRBV7-2 and TRBJ2-5, with a tentative D call TRBD2 (7 bases). The CDR3 has 13 residues. Germline V gives CDR1 SGHTA, CDR2 FQGNSA. Trimming removed 8 bases at V and 2 bases at J, with 12 bases between. The CDR3 sequence is CASVGGLQETQYF. CDR3 coding DNA: TGTGCCAGCGTCGGGGGGCTACAAGAGACCCAGTACTTC.

Comments on this clone: One junction end disagrees with the germline gene, perhaps due to a read error. In nucleotides, the CDR3 is TGTGCCAGCAGTTGGACAGGGGACAACGTCCTGACTTTC. Translation: CASSWTGDNVLTF. The genes are TRBV6-5 and TRBJ2-6; 9 nucleotides agree with TRBD1. The length of the CDR3 is 13 residues. Germline CDR1 and CDR2: MNHEY and SVGAGI.

The chain has TRBV15 and TRBJ1-5; maybe TRBD1 (5 bases). Per the germline V gene, CDR1 is LNHNV and CDR2 is YYDKDF (reference sequence). The CDR3 spans 17 residues. V was pared by 0 bases and J by 0 bases, with 12 bases between. In DNA form, the CDR3 reads TGTGCCACCAGCAGAGACAGGGTCCGCCGTAGCAATCAGCCCCAGCATTTT. This codes for CATSRDRVRRSNQPQHF.

The chain carries TRBV2 and TRBJ1-2, with D maybe TRBD1 (6 bases). CDR3 size: 11 residues. Germline-derived CDR1 and CDR2 are SNHLY and FYNNEI. V lost 5 bases, J lost 8 bases, and 9 bases lay in between. CDR3 loop: CASSRTGGYTF. Written as DNA, the CDR3 is TGTGCCAGCAGTCGAACAGGGGGCTACACCTTC.

This CDR3 is CASSLDPGGGAKNIQYF. CDR3 DNA sequence: TGTGCCAGCAGCTTAGATCCTGGCGGAGGAGCCAAAAACATTCAGTACTTC. V usage is TRBV11-2 and J usage is TRBJ2-4; tentatively, D is TRBD2 (5 bases). CDR3 length equals 17 residues. V lost 0 bases and J 0 bases, leaving 12 bases between the germline ends. In germline, CDR1 is SGHAT, CDR2 FQNNGV.

The chain has TRBV6-5 and TRBJ2-2; no clear D. The CDR3 sequence is 15 residues long. The germline V gene encodes CDR1 MNHEY and CDR2 SVGAGI. V was clipped by 6 bases and J by 3 bases, with 14 bases between them. The CDR3 sequence: CASSPRYSYTGELFF. The CDR3 bases are TGTGCCAGCAGCCCACGGTACTCGTACACCGGGGAGCTGTTTTTT.

The chain links TRBV5-1 to TRBJ2-1; D call uncertain. V dropped 6 bases and J dropped 0 bases, with 10 bases sitting between them. Germline V lookup: CDR1 SGHRS, CDR2 YFSETQ. This CDR3 has 14 residues. In DNA, the CDR3 is TGCGCCAGCACCTGGGCGATCTCCTACAATGAGCAGTTCTTC. This gives the protein CASTWAISYNEQFF. Together with reference TRBV5-1 and TRBJ2-1, the CDR3 gives the full variable domain: KAGVTQTPRYLIKTRGQQVTLSCSPISGHRSVSWYQQTPGQGLQFLFEYFSETQRNKGNFPGRFSGRQFSNSRSEMNVSTLELGDSALYLCASTWAISYNEQFFGPGTRLTVL.

The genes are TRBV5-6 and TRBJ1-4; maybe TRBD1 (5 bases). The ends were cut back, 0 bases at V and 5 bases at J, with 8 bases in the middle. The germline gives CDR1 SGHDT, CDR2 YYEEEE. This CDR3 contains 14 residues. The DNA for the CDR3 is TGTGCCAGCAGCTTGGACAGGAGGAATGAAAAACTGTTTTTT. It is translated as CASSLDRRNEKLFF.

This clone was observed once. This chain connects TRBV6-1 to TRBJ1-1; the D is unclear. Germline-derived CDR1 and CDR2 are MNHNS and SASEGT. Trimming removed 6 bases at V and 1 base at J, with 6 bases between. CDR3 length equals 12 residues. The CDR3 is CASSHQNTEAFF. CDR3 DNA: TGTGCCAGCAGCCACCAGAACACTGAAGCTTTCTTT.

The chain links TRBV2 to TRBJ1-2; TRBD1 might be the D (6 bases). The germline V and J ends were trimmed by 5 bases and 3 bases, with 19 bases remaining between them. CDR1 and CDR2 (germline): SNHLY, FYNNEI. This CDR3 has 16 amino acids. The CDR3 DNA reads TGTGCCAGCAGTATACAGCCCCAGGGGTTCGACTATGGCTACACCTTC. Its translation: CASSIQPQGFDYGYTF.

This clone was counted between two and nine times. This chain links TRBV4-1 with TRBJ2-2; no definite D call. Trimming removed 0 bases at V and 7 bases at J, with 3 bases between. The CDR3 spans 12 residues. Looked up from germline, CDR1 is MGHRA and CDR2 is YSYEKL. This CDR3 reads CASSQEIGELFF. CDR3 coding DNA: TGCGCCAGCAGCCAAGAGATCGGGGAGCTGTTTTTT.

This clone is a singleton in its sample. The rearrangement uses TRBV7-9 and TRBJ1-1, with a tentative D call TRBD1 (5 bases). With 1 base removed from V and 7 bases from J, the gap between germline ends came to 16 bases. This CDR3 is built from 15 residues. The germline V gene encodes CDR1 SEHNR and CDR2 FQNEAQ (reference sequence). The CDR3 here is CASSLVGAQGREAFF. CDR3 in DNA: TGTGCCAGCAGCTTAGTCGGGGCCCAGGGTCGTGAAGCTTTCTTT.

This clone was seen a few times. The gene calls are TRBV29-1 and TRBJ1-4; 9 nucleotides agree with TRBD1. Germline assignment: CDR1 SQVTM and CDR2 ANQGSEA. The V gene end was trimmed by 6 bases and the J gene end by 8 bases; junction bases not matched to a gene: 4. The length of the CDR3 is 12 residues. CDR3 sequence (DNA): TGCAGCGTCCCCGGGACAGGGGAAAAACTGTTTTTT. It translates to CSVPGTGEKLFF.

This clone appeared a few times. The chain is built from TRBV4-3 and TRBJ2-7; D perhaps matches TRBD1 (7 bases). Germline lookup yields CDR1 LGHNA and CDR2 YSLEER. V was pared by 0 bases and J by 4 bases, with 16 bases between. The CDR3 is 16 residues long. CDR3: CASSQDRATGRYEQYF. CDR3 coding DNA: TGCGCCAGCAGCCAAGATCGGGCGACAGGGAGGTACGAGCAGTACTTC.

This chain connects TRBV18 to TRBJ2-7; D ambiguous. This CDR3 has 13 amino acids. Trimming shortened V by 3 bases and J by 0 bases, and 6 bases separated the two germline ends. Germline V gene data show CDR1 as KGHSH and CDR2 as LQKENI. As DNA, the CDR3 is TGTGCCAGCTCACCTTACACCTCCTACGAGCAGTACTTC. It is translated as CASSPYTSYEQYF.

The gene calls are TRBV28 and TRBJ2-7; 7 bases are shared with TRBD1. In germline, CDR1 is MDHEN, CDR2 SYDVKM. Losses at the gene ends were 2 bases for V and 6 bases for J; bases not matched to a gene: 10. This CDR3 is 15 amino acids long. CDR3 loop: CASSLRGQGRGEQYF. CDR3 coding DNA: TGTGCCAGCAGTTTAAGGGGGCAGGGGAGAGGCGAGCAGTACTTC.

The rearrangement joins TRBV2 to TRBJ2-1; TRBD2 aligns across 7 bases. Germline assignment: CDR1 SNHLY and CDR2 FYNNEI. V shed 2 bases and J 2 bases; nucleotides not matched to a gene: 6. The CDR3 runs 16 residues. DNA for the CDR3: TGTGCCAGCAGTGAACCCCCGGGACTACCCTACAATGAGCAGTTCTTC. This codes for CASSEPPGLPYNEQFF.

This clone was seen more than once but under ten times. The chain combines TRBV7-2 with TRBJ2-5; 11 bases align to TRBD1. The V segment lost 6 bases and the J segment 4 bases; nucleotides outside the gene matches: 1. Germline lookup yields CDR1 SGHTA and CDR2 FQGNSA. The CDR3 has 13 amino acids. Here the CDR3 DNA reads TGTGCCAGCAGGGGACAGGGGGTAGAGACCCAGTACTTC. This codes for CASRGQGVETQYF.

The gene calls are TRBV29-1 and TRBJ1-2; D is perhaps TRBD1 (6 bases). V was shortened by 6 bases and J by 7 bases, with 21 bases between the two germline ends. CDR3 length: 14 residues. Germline V gives CDR1 SQVTM, CDR2 ANQGSEA. The CDR3 sequence is CSVPSFGGQGGYTF. CDR3 DNA: TGCAGCGTGCCCAGTTTCGGGGGGCAGGGTGGCTACACCTTC.

The V and J genes are TRBV4-1 and TRBJ1-1, with TRBD1 matching over 7 bases. V lost 4 bases and J lost 6; bases outside the gene matches: 8. The germline V gene has CDR1 MGHRA and CDR2 YSYEKL. The CDR3 is 14 residues long. The CDR3 DNA sequence: TGCGCCAGCAGCCCTATGGGGACAGACGCTGAAGCTTTCTTT. This encodes CASSPMGTDAEAFF.

The chain employs TRBV4-3 and TRBJ2-2; tentatively, D is TRBD1 (6 bases). V lost 0 bases, J lost 4 bases, and 15 bases lay in between. The CDR3 has 17 amino acids. CDR1 and CDR2 from the germline V gene are LGHNA and YSLEER. The CDR3 spells CASSQDSSGAGTGELFF. CDR3 DNA: TGCGCCAGCAGCCAAGATTCTTCAGGGGCGGGCACCGGGGAGCTGTTTTTT.

V gene TRBV27 combines with J gene TRBJ2-1; D ambiguous. V shed 4 bases and J shed 7 bases, with 17 bases lying between them. The CDR3 totals 15 residues. Germline assignment: CDR1 MNHEY and CDR2 SMNVEV (reference sequence). The CDR3, as DNA: TGTGCCAGCAGTTCCGGGCCCCCCTGGCTAAATGAGCAGTTCTTC. This gives the protein CASSSGPPWLNEQFF.

The chain carries TRBV5-1 and TRBJ1-4, with TRBD1 as a possible D gene (5 bases). CDR1 SGHRS and CDR2 YFSETQ come from the germline V gene. CDR3 length: 14 amino acids. V was pared by 0 bases and J by 8 bases, with 11 bases between. The CDR3 reads CASSLGGAGEKLFF. As DNA, the CDR3 is TGCGCCAGCAGCTTGGGGGGCGCAGGAGAAAAACTGTTTTTT.

The rearrangement links TRBV7-2 to TRBJ2-3, with D hard to call. V gave up 1 base and J gave up 2 bases, with 19 bases separating them. This CDR3 is built from 18 residues. Germline loops: CDR1 SGHTA, CDR2 FQGNSA. CDR3 nucleotides: TGTGCCAGCAGCTTAGACCCCTGGCTGTTAGCAGACACAGATACGCAGTATTTT. Translation: CASSLDPWLLADTDTQYF.

The chain joins TRBV11-2 to TRBJ1-2, with TRBD1 identical over 9 bases. Germline CDR1 reads SGHAT; CDR2 reads FQNNGV. The J segment lost 4 bases and the V segment lost 5 bases, leaving 8 bases of the junction unmatched. This CDR3 spans 15 amino acids. The CDR3 loop is CASSLGQGPLYGYTF. DNA for the CDR3: TGTGCCAGCAGCCTGGGACAGGGACCTCTCTATGGCTACACCTTC.

This rearrangement joins TRBV7-3 to TRBJ1-5; D remains unclear. The germline V gene encodes CDR1 SGHTA and CDR2 FQGTGA. V was trimmed by 3 bases and J by 4 bases, leaving 1 base between them. The CDR3 has 11 amino acids. CDR3 coding DNA: TGTGCCAGCAGCTTTAATCAGCCCCAGCATTTT. Its protein product is CASSFNQPQHF.

The rearrangement links TRBV4-1 to TRBJ2-7; D tentatively reads TRBD1 or TRBD2 (6 bases each). The V end lost 5 bases, the J end lost 6 bases, and 20 bases lay between the germline ends. Germline lookup yields CDR1 MGHRA and CDR2 YSYEKL. CDR3 length: 15 amino acids. Written as DNA, the CDR3 is TGCGCCAGCAGCGCGCTGGGGGGCCGTTTTAGCGAGCAGTACTTC. This sequence encodes CASSALGGRFSEQYF.